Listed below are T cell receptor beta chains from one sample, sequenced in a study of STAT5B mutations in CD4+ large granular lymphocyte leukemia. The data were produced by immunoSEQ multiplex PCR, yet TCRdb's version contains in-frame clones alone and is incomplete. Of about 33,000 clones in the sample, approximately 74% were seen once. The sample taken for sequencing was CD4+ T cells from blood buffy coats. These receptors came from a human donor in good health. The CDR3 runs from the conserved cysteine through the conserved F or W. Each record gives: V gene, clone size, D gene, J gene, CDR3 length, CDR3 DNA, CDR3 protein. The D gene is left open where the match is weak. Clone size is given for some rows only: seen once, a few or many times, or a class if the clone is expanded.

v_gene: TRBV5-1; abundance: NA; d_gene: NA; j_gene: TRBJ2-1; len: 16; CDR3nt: TGCGCCAGCAGCTTGGACATGGGGATATCCTACAATGAGCAGTTCTTC; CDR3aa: CASSLDMGISYNEQFF
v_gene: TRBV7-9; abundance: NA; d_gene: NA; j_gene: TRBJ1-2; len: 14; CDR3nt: TGTGCCAGCAGTCTAGGTGGGACAAACTATGGATACACCTTC; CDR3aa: CASSLGGTNYGYTF
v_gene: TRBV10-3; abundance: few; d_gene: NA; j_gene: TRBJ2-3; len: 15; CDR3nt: TGTGCCATCAGTGAGTCCGCGGGTAGCACAGATACGCAGTATTTT; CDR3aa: CAISESAGSTDTQYF
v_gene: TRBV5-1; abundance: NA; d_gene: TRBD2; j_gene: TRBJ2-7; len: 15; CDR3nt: TGCGCCAGCAGCTTGGGACCGGGAGGGCCCTACGAGCAGTACTTC; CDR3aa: CASSLGPGGPYEQYF
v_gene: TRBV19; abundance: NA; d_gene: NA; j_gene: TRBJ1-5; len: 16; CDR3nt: TGTGCCAGTAGTAAAAGGACAGTAAATAGCAATCAGCCCCAGCATTTT; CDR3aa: CASSKRTVNSNQPQHF
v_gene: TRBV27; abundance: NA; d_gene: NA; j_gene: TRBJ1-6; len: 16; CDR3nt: TGTGCCAGCAGTTTACAGGGCCGCGCTGAAGTTTCACCCCTCCACTTT; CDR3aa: CASSLQGRAEVSPLHF
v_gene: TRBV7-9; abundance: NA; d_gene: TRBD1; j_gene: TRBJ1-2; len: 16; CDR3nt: TGTGCCAGCAGCTTTGGTACTCGGGACAGGGCCTATGGCTACACCTTC; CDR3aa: CASSFGTRDRAYGYTF
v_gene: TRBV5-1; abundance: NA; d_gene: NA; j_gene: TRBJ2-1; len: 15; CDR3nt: TGCGCCAGCAGCTTGGGTGACCGGGTTTACAATGAGCAGTTCTTC; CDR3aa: CASSLGDRVYNEQFF
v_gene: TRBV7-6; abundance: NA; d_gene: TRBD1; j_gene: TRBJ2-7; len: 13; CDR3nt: TGTGCCACCAAGGACAGGGCGGGGTACGAGCAGTACTTC; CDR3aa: CATKDRAGYEQYF
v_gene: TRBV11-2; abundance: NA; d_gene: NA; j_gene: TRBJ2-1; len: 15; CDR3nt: TGTGCCAGCAGCTTAGACCAGGGACAACCCAATGAGCAGTTCTTC; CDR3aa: CASSLDQGQPNEQFF
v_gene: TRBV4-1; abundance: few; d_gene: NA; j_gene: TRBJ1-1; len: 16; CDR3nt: TGCGCCAGCAGCCAAGATCGGGCAGAGCTGGGCACTGAAGCTTTCTTT; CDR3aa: CASSQDRAELGTEAFF
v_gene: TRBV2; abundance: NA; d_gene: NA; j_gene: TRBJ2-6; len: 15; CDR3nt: TGTGCCAGCAAGGCAGTGCGCTCTGGGGCCAACGTCCTGACTTTC; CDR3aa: CASKAVRSGANVLTF
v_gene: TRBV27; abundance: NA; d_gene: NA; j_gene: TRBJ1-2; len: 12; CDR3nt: TGTGCCAGCAGTCCACGTGGGTGGGGCTACACCTTC; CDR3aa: CASSPRGWGYTF
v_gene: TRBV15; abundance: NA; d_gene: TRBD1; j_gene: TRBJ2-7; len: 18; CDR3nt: TGTGCCACCAGCAGAGATAGGGACCCGGGACAGGGGGCGAGAGAGCAGTACTTC; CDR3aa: CATSRDRDPGQGAREQYF
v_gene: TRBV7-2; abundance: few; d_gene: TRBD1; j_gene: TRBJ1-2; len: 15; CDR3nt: TGTGCCAGCAGCTCTACGCCGGGACAGAGTTTTGGCTACACCTTC; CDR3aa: CASSSTPGQSFGYTF
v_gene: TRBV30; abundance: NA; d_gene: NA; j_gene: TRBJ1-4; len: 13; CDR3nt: TGTGCCTGGGCGGGGCAGACTAATGAAAAACTGTTTTTT; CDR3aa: CAWAGQTNEKLFF
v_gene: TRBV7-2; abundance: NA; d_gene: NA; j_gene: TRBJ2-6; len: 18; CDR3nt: TGTGCCAGCAGCCCTGTTGGGCTTATCAGCTCTGGGGCCAACGTCCTGACTTTC; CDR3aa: CASSPVGLISSGANVLTF
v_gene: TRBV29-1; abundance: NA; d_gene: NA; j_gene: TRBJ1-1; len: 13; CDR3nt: TGCAGCGTTGAACGATCTATGACAGCGGGAGCTTTCTTT; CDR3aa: CSVERSMTAGAFF
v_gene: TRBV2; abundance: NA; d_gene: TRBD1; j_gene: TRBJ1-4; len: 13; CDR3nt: TGTGCCACGGCCGGGACAGTTAATGAAAAACTGTTTTTT; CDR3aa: CATAGTVNEKLFF
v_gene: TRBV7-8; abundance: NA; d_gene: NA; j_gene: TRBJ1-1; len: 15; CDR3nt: TGTGCCAGCAGCCATTACGCCGGCGGTAACACTGAAGCTTTCTTT; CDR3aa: CASSHYAGGNTEAFF
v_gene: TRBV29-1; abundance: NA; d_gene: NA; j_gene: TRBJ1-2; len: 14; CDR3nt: TGCAGCGCTGGGAAGATTGGGCTGAACTATGGCTACACCTTC; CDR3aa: CSAGKIGLNYGYTF
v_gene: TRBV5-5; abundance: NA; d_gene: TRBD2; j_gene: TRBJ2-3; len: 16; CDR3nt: TGTGCCAGCAGCTTCGGGACTAGCGCTAGCACAGATACGCAGTATTTT; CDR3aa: CASSFGTSASTDTQYF
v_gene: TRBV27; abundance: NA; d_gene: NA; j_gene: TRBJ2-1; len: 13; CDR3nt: TGTGCCAGCACGGGACAATTCTACAATGAGCAGTTCTTC; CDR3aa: CASTGQFYNEQFF
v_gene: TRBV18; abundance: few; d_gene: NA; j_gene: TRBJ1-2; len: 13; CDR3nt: TGTGCCAGCTCACCAGACGGGAACTATGGCTACACCTTC; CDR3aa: CASSPDGNYGYTF
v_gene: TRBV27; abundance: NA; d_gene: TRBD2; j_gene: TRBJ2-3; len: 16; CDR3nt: TGTGCCAGCAGTTTATCAGCCAGCGGGGACACAGATACGCAGTATTTT; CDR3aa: CASSLSASGDTDTQYF
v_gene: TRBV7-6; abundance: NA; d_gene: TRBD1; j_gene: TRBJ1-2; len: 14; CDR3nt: TGTGCCAGCAGCCCGCCGGGACAGGGATATGGCTACACCTTC; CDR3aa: CASSPPGQGYGYTF
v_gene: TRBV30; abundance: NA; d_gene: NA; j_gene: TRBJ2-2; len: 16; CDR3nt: TGTGCCTGGAGTGGGGGAGGGACAGAACTAACCGGGGAGCTGTTTTTT; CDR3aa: CAWSGGGTELTGELFF
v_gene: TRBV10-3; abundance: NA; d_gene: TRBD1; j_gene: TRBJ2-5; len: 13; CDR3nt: TGTGCCATCGGGGACAGGGGCATGGAGACCCAGTACTTC; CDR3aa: CAIGDRGMETQYF
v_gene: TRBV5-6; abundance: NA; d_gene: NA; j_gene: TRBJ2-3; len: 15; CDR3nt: TGTGCCAGCAGCTTGTCGGGCCTTAGGACAGATACGCAGTATTTT; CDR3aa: CASSLSGLRTDTQYF
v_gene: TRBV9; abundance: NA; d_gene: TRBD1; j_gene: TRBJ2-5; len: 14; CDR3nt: TGTGCCAGCAGCCCGGGGACAGGGCGAGAGACCCAGTACTTC; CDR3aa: CASSPGTGRETQYF
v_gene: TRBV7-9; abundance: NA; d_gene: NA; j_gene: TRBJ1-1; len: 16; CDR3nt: TGTGCCAGCAGCTCCAACTTCCAGGGCTGGTACACTGAAGCTTTCTTT; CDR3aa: CASSSNFQGWYTEAFF
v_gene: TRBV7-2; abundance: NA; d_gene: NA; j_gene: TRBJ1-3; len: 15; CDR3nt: TGTGCCAGCAGCTTAGAGGTGGGGTCTGGAAACACCATATATTTT; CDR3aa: CASSLEVGSGNTIYF
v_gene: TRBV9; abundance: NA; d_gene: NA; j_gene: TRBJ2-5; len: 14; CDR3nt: TGTGCCAGCAGCGTAGGACCCTCGGGAGAGACCCAGTACTTC; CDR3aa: CASSVGPSGETQYF
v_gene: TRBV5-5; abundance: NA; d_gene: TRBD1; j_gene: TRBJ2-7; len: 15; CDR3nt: TGTGCCAGCAGCACCGGGACAGGGAATTTCTACGAGCAGTACTTC; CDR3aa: CASSTGTGNFYEQYF
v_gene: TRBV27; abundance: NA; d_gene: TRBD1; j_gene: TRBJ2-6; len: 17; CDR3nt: TGTGCCAGCAGTTTATCGGGACAGGGTTCTGGGGCCAACGTCCTGACTTTC; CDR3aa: CASSLSGQGSGANVLTF
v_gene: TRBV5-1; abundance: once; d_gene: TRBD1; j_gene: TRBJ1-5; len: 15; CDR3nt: TGCGCCAGCAGCTTAGGGGGCTGGGCAAATCAGCCCCAGCATTTT; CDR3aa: CASSLGGWANQPQHF